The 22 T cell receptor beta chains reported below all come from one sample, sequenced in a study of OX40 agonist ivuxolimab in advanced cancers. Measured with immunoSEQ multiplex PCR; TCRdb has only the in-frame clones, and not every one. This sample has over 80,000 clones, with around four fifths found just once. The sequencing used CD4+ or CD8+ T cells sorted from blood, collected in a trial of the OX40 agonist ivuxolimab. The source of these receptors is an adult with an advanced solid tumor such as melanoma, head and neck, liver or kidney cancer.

The DNA for the CDR3 is TGTGCCAGCAGTGGACAGGGGGCCACAGATACGCAGTATTTT. It is translated as CASSGQGATDTQYF. The chain links TRBV6-4 to TRBJ2-3; 10 bases line up with TRBD1. Germline V CDR1 and CDR2: MRHNA, SNTAGT. Trimming removed 4 bases from V and 2 bases from J; junction bases left unmatched: 0. The CDR3 is made up of 14 amino acids.

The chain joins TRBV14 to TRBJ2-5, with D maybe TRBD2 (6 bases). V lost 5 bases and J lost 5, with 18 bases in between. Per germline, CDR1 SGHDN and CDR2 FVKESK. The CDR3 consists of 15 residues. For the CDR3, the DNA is TGTGCCAGCAGCTACACCCGGGGAGGAGGGGAGACCCAGTACTTC. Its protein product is CASSYTRGGGETQYF.

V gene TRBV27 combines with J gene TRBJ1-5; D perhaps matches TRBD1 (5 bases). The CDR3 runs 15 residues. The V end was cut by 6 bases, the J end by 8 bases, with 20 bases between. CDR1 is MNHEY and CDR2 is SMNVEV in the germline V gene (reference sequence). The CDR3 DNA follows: TGTGCCAGCAGAGCAAGGTGGGGGGTGAGGGAGCCCCAGCATTTT. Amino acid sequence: CASRARWGVREPQHF.

CDR3 DNA sequence: TGTGCCACCAGCAGAGGGGGCGGGGGGACGGAGACCCAGTACTTC. Translated, it gives CATSRGGGGTETQYF. The V call is TRBV15, the J call TRBJ2-5, with TRBD2 matching over 8 bases. This CDR3 comprises 15 residues. CDR1 and CDR2 from the germline V gene are LNHNV and YYDKDF (reference sequence). With V trimmed by 1 base and J by 5 bases, 6 bases remained unmatched.

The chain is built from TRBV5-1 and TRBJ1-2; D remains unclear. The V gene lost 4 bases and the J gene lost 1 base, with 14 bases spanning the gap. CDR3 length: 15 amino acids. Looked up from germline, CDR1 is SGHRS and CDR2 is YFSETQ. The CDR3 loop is CASSVEDGRNYGYTF. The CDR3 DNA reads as TGCGCCAGCAGCGTCGAAGACGGCCGTAACTATGGCTACACCTTC.

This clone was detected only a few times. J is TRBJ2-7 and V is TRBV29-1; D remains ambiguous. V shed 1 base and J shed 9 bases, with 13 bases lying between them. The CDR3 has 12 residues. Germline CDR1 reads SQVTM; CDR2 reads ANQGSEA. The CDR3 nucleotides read TGCAGCGTTGAAGGCCAGGCCTCCGGGCAGTACTTC. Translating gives CSVEGQASGQYF.

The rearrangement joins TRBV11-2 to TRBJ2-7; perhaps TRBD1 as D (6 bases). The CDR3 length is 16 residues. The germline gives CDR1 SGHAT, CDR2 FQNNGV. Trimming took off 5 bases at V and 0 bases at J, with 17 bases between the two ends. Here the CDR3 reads CASSRTRGTDSYEQYF. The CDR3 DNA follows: TGTGCCAGCAGCCGAACCAGGGGAACAGACTCCTACGAGCAGTACTTC.

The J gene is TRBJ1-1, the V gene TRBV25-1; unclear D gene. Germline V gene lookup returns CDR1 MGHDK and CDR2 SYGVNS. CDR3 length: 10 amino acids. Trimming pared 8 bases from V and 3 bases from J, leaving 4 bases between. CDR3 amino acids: CASVDTEAFF. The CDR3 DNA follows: TGTGCCAGCGTTGACACTGAAGCTTTCTTT.

CDR3 nucleotides: TGCGCCAGCAGCTCCGCGGGGACCAACTATGGCTACACCTTC. Residues: CASSSAGTNYGYTF. This chain joins TRBV5-1 and TRBJ1-2; a weak D match, TRBD1 (5 bases). Germline CDR1 and CDR2: SGHRS and YFSETQ. Trimming left V 3 bases short and J 2 bases short, with 11 bases between. The CDR3 consists of 14 residues.

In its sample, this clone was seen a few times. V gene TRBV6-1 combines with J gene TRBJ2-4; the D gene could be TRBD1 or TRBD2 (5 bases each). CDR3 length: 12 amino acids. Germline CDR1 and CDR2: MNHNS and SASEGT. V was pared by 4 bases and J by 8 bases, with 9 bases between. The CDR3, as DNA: TGTGCCAGCAGTGGGCAGGGAGACATTCAGTACTTC. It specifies CASSGQGDIQYF.

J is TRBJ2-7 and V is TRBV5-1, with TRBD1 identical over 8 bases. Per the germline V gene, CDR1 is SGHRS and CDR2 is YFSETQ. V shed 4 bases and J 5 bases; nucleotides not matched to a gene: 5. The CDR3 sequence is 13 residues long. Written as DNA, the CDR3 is TGCGCCAGCAGCCGACAGGGGACCAACGAGCAGTACTTC. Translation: CASSRQGTNEQYF.

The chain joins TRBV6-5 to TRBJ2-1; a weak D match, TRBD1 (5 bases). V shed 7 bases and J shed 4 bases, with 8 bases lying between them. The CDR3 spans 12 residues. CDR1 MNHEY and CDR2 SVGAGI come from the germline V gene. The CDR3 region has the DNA TGTGCCAGCAACGGACAATACAATGAGCAGTTCTTC. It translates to CASNGQYNEQFF.

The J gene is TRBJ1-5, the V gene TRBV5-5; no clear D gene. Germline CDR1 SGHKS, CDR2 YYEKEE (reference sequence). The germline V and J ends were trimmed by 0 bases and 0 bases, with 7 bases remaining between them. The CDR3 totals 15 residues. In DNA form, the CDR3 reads TGTGCCAGCAGCTTGGCGTCTTATAGCAATCAGCCCCAGCATTTT. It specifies CASSLASYSNQPQHF.

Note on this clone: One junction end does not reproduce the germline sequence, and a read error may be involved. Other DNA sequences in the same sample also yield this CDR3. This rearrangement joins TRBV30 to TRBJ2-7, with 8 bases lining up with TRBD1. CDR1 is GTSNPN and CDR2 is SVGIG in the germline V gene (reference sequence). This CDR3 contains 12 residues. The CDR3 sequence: CAWSKQGDEQYF. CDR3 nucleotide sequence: TGCGCCTGGAGCAAACAGGGGGACGAGCAGTACTTC.

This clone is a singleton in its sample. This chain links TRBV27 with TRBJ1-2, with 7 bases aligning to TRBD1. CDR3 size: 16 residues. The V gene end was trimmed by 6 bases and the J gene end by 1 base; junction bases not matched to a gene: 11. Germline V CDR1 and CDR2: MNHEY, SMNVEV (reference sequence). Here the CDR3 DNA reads TGTGCCAGCAGCACAGACAGGGAGGGGTTTAACTATGGCTACACCTTC. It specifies CASSTDREGFNYGYTF.

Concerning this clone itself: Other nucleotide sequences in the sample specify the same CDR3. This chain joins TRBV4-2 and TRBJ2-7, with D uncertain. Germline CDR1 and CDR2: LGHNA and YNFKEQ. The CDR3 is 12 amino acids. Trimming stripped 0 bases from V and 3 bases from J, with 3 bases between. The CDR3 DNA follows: TGTGCCAGCAGCCAAGAGGGCTACGAGCAGTACTTC. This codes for CASSQEGYEQYF.

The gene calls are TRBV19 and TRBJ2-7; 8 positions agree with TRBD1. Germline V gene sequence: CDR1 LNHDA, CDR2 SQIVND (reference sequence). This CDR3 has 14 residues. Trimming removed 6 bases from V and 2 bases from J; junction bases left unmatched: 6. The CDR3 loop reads CASSLDRGAYEQYF. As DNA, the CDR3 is TGTGCCAGTAGCCTAGACAGGGGCGCCTACGAGCAGTACTTC.

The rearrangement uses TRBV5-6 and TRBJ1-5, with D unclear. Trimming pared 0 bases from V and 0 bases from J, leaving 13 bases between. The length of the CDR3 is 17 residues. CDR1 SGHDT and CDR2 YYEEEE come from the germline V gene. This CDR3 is CASSLAGRRNSNQPQHF. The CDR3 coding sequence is TGTGCCAGCAGCTTGGCCGGACGCCGGAATAGCAATCAGCCCCAGCATTTT.

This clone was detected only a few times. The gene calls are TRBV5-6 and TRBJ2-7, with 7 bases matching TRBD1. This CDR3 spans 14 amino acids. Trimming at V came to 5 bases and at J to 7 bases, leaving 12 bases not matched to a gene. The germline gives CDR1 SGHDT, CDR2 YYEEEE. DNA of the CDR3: TGTGCCAGCAGTCCTAACAGGGGTTTGGGGGAGCAGTACTTC. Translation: CASSPNRGLGEQYF.

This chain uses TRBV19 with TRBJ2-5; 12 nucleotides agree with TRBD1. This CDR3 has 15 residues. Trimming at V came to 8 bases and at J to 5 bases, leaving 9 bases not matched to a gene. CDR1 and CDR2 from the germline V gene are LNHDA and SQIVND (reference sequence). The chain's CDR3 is CASQAGTGGAETQYF. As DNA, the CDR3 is TGTGCCAGTCAGGCGGGGACAGGGGGCGCGGAGACCCAGTACTTC.

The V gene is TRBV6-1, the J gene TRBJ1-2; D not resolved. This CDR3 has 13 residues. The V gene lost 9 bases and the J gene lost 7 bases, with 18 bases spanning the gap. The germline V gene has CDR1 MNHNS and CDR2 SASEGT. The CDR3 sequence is CASYREGRFGYTF. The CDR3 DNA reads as TGTGCCAGTTATCGGGAGGGAAGATTTGGCTACACCTTC.

As DNA, the CDR3 is TGTGCCAGCAGCTTAGCGGGAGGGTATACAGGCGGATTACTGTTTTTT. Protein product: CASSLAGGYTGGLLFF. The chain has TRBV7-2 and TRBJ1-4, with D maybe TRBD1 (5 bases). The V gene lost 0 bases and the J gene lost 13 bases, with 21 bases spanning the gap. Per the germline V gene, CDR1 is SGHTA and CDR2 is FQGNSA. The CDR3 is made up of 16 amino acids. The whole variable domain, filled in from reference TRBV7-2 and TRBJ1-4, reads GAGVSQSPSNKVTEKGKDVELRCDPISGHTALYWYRQSLGQGLEFLIYFQGNSAPDKSGLPSDRFSAERTGGSVSTLTIQRTQQEDSAVYLCASSLAGGYTGGLLFFGSGTQLSVL.